This is a list of T cell receptor beta chains from one sample in a study of blood T cell repertoires in COVID-19. Sequencing used immunoSEQ multiplex PCR; TCRdb keeps in-frame clones, though not all of them. Among roughly 40,000 clones listed, roughly nine tenths were seen once. The sample consisted of peripheral blood. These TCRs come from a man between 45 and 60 years old in a cohort sampled during active COVID-19. Both conserved end residues are part of each CDR3. D genes are given only for firm matches. Clone size is given for some rows only: seen once, a few or many times, or a class if the clone is expanded.

D: TRBD2; size: .; V: TRBV28; J: TRBJ2-1; CDR3: CASSFGSGGAGNEQFF; DNA: TGTGCCAGCAGTTTCGGTAGCGGGGGGGCTGGCAATGAGCAGTTCTTC
D: .; size: .; V: TRBV24-1; J: TRBJ2-3; CDR3: CATSDPGEVTDTQYF; DNA: TGTGCCACCAGTGATCCGGGTGAGGTCACAGATACGCAGTATTTT
D: TRBD2; size: .; V: TRBV5-1; J: TRBJ2-2; CDR3: CASSLAGLAGLYTGELFF; DNA: TGCGCCAGCAGCTTGGCCGGACTAGCGGGACTATACACCGGGGAGCTGTTTTTT
D: .; size: .; V: TRBV29-1; J: TRBJ1-1; CDR3: CSVATGNAEGAFF; DNA: TGCAGCGTGGCCACAGGGAATGCCGAGGGAGCTTTCTTT
D: .; size: .; V: TRBV27; J: TRBJ2-5; CDR3: CASSFGSPPETQYF; DNA: TGTGCCAGCAGTTTTGGTAGCCCTCCAGAGACCCAGTACTTC
D: .; size: .; V: TRBV12-3/TRBV12-4; J: TRBJ1-4; CDR3: CASSFRALEKLFF; DNA: TGTGCCAGCAGTTTCAGGGCGCTGGAAAAACTGTTTTTT
D: TRBD1; size: .; V: TRBV4-3; J: TRBJ1-3; CDR3: CASSHGTGRYRSGNTIYF; DNA: TGCGCCAGCAGCCACGGGACAGGGCGATACCGCTCTGGAAACACCATATATTTT
D: .; size: .; V: TRBV14; J: TRBJ1-3; CDR3: CASSPLGPSSGNTIYF; DNA: TGTGCCAGCAGTCCGTTGGGCCCCAGCTCTGGAAACACCATATATTTT
D: TRBD1; size: .; V: TRBV4-1; J: TRBJ2-5; CDR3: CASRDRAQETQYF; DNA: TGCGCCAGCCGGGACAGGGCTCAAGAGACCCAGTACTTC
D: .; size: .; V: TRBV5-6; J: TRBJ2-7; CDR3: CASSPAPGDEQYF; DNA: TGTGCCAGCAGCCCCGCCCCAGGGGACGAGCAGTACTTC
D: TRBD1; size: .; V: TRBV13; J: TRBJ2-1; CDR3: CASSSGQEAFNEQFF; DNA: TGTGCCAGCAGCTCCGGACAGGAGGCATTTAATGAGCAGTTCTTC
D: TRBD1; size: few; V: TRBV7-9; J: TRBJ2-7; CDR3: CASSLLQGATEQYF; DNA: TGTGCCAGCAGCTTACTACAGGGGGCAACCGAGCAGTACTTC
D: .; size: .; V: TRBV13; J: TRBJ2-5; CDR3: CASSRIVPGETQYF; DNA: TGTGCCAGCAGCCGAATCGTCCCCGGGGAGACCCAGTACTTC
D: .; size: .; V: TRBV6-2/TRBV6-3; J: TRBJ1-2; CDR3: CASSPTGEHGYTF; DNA: TGTGCCAGCAGTCCGACAGGAGAACATGGCTACACCTTC
D: .; size: .; V: TRBV5-6; J: TRBJ2-7; CDR3: CASSLRGGEQYF; DNA: TGTGCCAGCAGTCTTAGGGGTGGCGAGCAGTACTTC
D: TRBD1; size: .; V: TRBV9; J: TRBJ2-5; CDR3: CASSVTGAVETQYF; DNA: TGTGCCAGCAGCGTAACAGGGGCGGTGGAGACCCAGTACTTC
D: .; size: .; V: TRBV24-1; J: TRBJ1-2; CDR3: CATSDEGTYGYTF; DNA: TGTGCCACCAGTGATGAGGGAACGTATGGCTACACCTTC
D: .; size: once; V: TRBV2; J: TRBJ1-2; CDR3: CASRSSGISYGYTF; DNA: TGTGCCAGCAGGTCCTCGGGGATTAGCTATGGCTACACCTTC
D: TRBD1; size: .; V: TRBV13; J: TRBJ1-1; CDR3: CASSPPDRGNTEAFF; DNA: TGTGCCAGCAGCCCCCCCGACAGGGGGAACACTGAAGCTTTCTTT
D: .; size: .; V: TRBV6-1; J: TRBJ1-5; CDR3: CASSDRWDQPQHF; DNA: TGTGCCAGCAGTGACAGGTGGGATCAGCCCCAGCATTTT
D: TRBD2; size: .; V: TRBV6-2/TRBV6-3; J: TRBJ2-3; CDR3: CASSPGLAGTGDTQYF; DNA: TGTGCCAGCAGTCCGGGACTAGCGGGGACCGGAGATACGCAGTATTTT
D: TRBD1; size: .; V: TRBV11-2; J: TRBJ2-2; CDR3: CASSSPGQGGSGELFF; DNA: TGTGCCAGCAGCTCGCCGGGACAGGGGGGAAGCGGGGAGCTGTTTTTT
D: .; size: .; V: TRBV19; J: TRBJ1-1; CDR3: CASSIPREIPNQAFF; DNA: TGTGCCAGTAGTATTCCTCGTGAGATCCCAAACCAAGCTTTCTTT